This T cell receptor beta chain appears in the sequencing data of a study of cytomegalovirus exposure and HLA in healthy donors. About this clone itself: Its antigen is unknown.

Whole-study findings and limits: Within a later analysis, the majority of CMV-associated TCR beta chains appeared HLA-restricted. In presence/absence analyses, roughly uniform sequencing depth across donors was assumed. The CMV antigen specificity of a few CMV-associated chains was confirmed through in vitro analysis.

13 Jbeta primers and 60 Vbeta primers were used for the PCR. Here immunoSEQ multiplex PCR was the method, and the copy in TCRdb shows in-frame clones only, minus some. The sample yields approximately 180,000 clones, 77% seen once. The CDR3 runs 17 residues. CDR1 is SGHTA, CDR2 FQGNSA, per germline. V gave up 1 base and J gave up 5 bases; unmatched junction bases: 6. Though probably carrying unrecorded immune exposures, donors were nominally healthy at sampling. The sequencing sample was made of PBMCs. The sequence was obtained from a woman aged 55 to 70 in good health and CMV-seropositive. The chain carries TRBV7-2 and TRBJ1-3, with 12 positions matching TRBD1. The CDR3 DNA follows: TGTGCCAGCAGCTTAGGCCTGGGACAGGGGGCTCGAAACACCATATATTTT. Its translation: CASSLGLGQGARNTIYF.